This TCR beta chain was recorded in a study of vaccination effects on CD4 cells after COVID-19. Profiled with immunoSEQ multiplex PCR; TCRdb holds only in-frame clones, not every one. The data show about 65,000 clones, about 72% seen once. Comment on this clone: No antigen is known for it.

The germline V gene encodes CDR1 MNHEY and CDR2 SVGAGI. V was pared by 4 bases and J by 3 bases, with 6 bases of the junction left unmatched. The CDR3 loop spans 15 amino acids. Peptide-pool stimulation followed by sequencing identified expanded antigen-specific CD4+ clonotypes in the ViraFEST assay. Following culture for under 12 days, CD4+ T cells were isolated. Having tested negative for nucleocapsid antibodies, the vaccine recipients showed no prior SARS-CoV-2 infection. The sequence was collected from a human donor who received a COVID-19 vaccine. V is TRBV6-5 and J is TRBJ2-5; 9 positions agree with TRBD1. This sample comprised CD4+ T cells from PBMCs cultured with HCoV-NL63 spike peptides, obtained before COVID-19 vaccination. The CDR3 DNA follows: TGTGCCAGCAGTTCAACCGGGACAGGGAAAGAGACCCAGTACTTC. This translates into CASSSTGTGKETQYF.